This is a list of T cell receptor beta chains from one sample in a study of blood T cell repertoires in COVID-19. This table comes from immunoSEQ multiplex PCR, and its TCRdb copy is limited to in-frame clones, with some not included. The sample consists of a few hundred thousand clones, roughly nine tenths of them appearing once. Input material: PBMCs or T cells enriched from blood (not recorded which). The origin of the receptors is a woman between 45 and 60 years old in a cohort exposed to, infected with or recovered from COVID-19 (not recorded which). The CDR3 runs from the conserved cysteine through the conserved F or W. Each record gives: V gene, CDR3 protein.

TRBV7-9,CASTAGALPGELFF
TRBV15,CATSRDVGTIYEQYF
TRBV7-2,CASSSQTVSGELFF
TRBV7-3,CASSQGGTDTQYF
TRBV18,CASSPRDRAATNEKLFF
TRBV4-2,CASSQDTGSANTGELFF
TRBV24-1,CATSDTRQGATEAFF
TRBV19,CASSKDRYYGYTF
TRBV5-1,CASSLRGQENTEAFF
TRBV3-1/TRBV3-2,CASSQAGTGRNSPLHF
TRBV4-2,CPTPRGRGGLDNEQFF
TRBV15,CATSRGTSTDYGYTF
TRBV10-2,CASSQTGGGGYGYTF
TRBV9,CASSVLGQTGEAFF
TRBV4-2,CASSQEVGPPQHF
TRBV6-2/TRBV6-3,CASSHTGATEAFF
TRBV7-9,CASSLDAGFTEAFF
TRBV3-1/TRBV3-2,CASSPGTTNTGELFF
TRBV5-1,CASRETGWLGEGYTF
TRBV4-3,CASSQDWLAGGLSYEQYF
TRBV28,CASIDGTVSYEQYF
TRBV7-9,CASSPTAALATEAFF
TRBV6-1,CASSEGTVYYGYTF
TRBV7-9,CASSPSGGVNEQFF
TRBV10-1,CASSELLAPDTQYF
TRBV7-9,CASSSRGTDSPLHF
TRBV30,CAWTLEGQGASGANVLTF
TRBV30,CAWSLPPAGGYGYTF
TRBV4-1,CASSPLDRQGVDYEQYF
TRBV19,CASSRTGGSYNEQFF
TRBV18,CASSPLAGAGEKLFF
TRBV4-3,CASSQDPGIDGYTF
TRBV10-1,CASSESTVNTEAFF
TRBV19,CASSIGWGQGNTGELFF
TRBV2,CASSVQGSNEKLFF
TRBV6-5,CASRAGLPTVNEQFF